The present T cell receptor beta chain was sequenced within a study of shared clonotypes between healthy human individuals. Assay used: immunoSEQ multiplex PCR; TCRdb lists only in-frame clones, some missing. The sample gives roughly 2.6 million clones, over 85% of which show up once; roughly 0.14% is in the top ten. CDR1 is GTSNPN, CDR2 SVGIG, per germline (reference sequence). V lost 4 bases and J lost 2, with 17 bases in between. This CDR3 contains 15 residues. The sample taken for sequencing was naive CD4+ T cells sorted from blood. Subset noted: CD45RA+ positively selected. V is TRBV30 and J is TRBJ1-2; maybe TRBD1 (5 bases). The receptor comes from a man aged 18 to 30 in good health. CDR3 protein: CAWTSDTLLNYGYTF. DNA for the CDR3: TGTGCCTGGACCTCGGACACTCTGCTAAACTATGGCTACACCTTC. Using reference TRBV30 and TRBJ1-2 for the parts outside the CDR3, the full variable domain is SQTIHQWPATLVQPVGSPLSLECTVEGTSNPNLYWYRQAAGRGLQLLFYSVGIGQISSEVPQNLSASRPQDRQFILSSKKLLLSDSGFYLCAWTSDTLLNYGYTFGSGTRLTVV.